A single TCR beta chain is shown here with its context. The same CDR3 arises from other DNA sequences in this sample as well. This sample was included in a study of shared clonotypes between healthy human individuals. Study-wide context: Per donor, three plates held CD4 naive cells, three held CD4 memory, two held CD8 naive and one held CD8 memory.

Clones were read by immunoSEQ multiplex PCR, and TCRdb kept only the in-frame ones, dropping some. The sample comprises millions of clones, roughly 95% of which are singletons, and 0.13% rests with the top ten. Germline V gives CDR1 SGHRS, CDR2 YFSETQ. Germline trimming cut 0 bases from V and 3 bases from J; bases unmatched to any gene: 3. The CDR3 loop spans 14 amino acids. The origin of this receptor is a man aged 18-30 years in good health. The sample comprised naive CD4+ T cells sorted from blood. The subset was: CD45RA+ positively selected. J is TRBJ2-7 and V is TRBV5-1; 7 bases match TRBD1. The CDR3, as DNA: TGCGCCAGCAGCTTGGACAGGGGAGACTACGAGCAGTACTTC. Its translation: CASSLDRGDYEQYF. Full variable domain (missing parts from reference TRBV5-1 and TRBJ2-7): KAGVTQTPRYLIKTRGQQVTLSCSPISGHRSVSWYQQTPGQGLQFLFEYFSETQRNKGNFPGRFSGRQFSNSRSEMNVSTLELGDSALYLCASSLDRGDYEQYFGPGTRLTVT.